This TCR beta chain was identified during a study of T cell responses to AZD1222 COVID-19 vaccine. Across the study: Pooling of second doses given at about 4 or about 12 weeks was done.

Germline CDR1 is GTSNPN and CDR2 is SVGIG (reference sequence). Trimming took off 3 bases at V and 1 base at J, with 9 bases between the two ends. The CDR3 spans 13 residues. This clone is a singleton in its sample. The antigen remains undetermined. The repertoire was sequenced with immunoSEQ multiplex PCR; TCRdb's copy has only in-frame clones and lacks some. This repertoire shows around 100,000 clones, around 95% found once; its top ten account for less than 2.5%. Points from the study as a whole: Donor demographics were predominantly white British with a female majority; clonal diversity may be underestimated.

This rearrangement joins TRBV30 to TRBJ1-1; D may be TRBD1 (6 bases). This receptor was obtained from an adult in good health. The sample here was peripheral blood, taken on day 0 of AZD1222 vaccination. The CDR3 spells CAWSPTGNTEAFF. CDR3 nucleotides: TGTGCCTGGAGCCCGACAGGGAACACTGAAGCTTTCTTT.